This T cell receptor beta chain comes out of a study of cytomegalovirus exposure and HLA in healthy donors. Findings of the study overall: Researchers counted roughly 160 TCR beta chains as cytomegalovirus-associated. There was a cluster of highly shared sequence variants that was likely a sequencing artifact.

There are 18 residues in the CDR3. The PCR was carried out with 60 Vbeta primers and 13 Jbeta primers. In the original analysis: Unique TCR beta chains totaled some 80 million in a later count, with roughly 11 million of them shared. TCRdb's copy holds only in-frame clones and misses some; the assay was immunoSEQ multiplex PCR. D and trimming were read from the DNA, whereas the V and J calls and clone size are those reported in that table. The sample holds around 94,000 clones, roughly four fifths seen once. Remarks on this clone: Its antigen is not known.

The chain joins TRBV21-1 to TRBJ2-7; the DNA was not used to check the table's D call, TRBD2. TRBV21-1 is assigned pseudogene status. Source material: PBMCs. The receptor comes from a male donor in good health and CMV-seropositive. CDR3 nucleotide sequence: TGTGCCAGCAGCAAAGTGGGGGGGCTAGCGGGAGATATCGACGAGCAGTACTTC. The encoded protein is CASSKVGGLAGDIDEQYF.